The T cell receptor (beta chain) under discussion was sequenced for a study of blood T cell repertoires in COVID-19. Study details: Material from acute and convalescent COVID-19 was sourced from the United States, Italy and Spain. PBMCs, B-cell-depleted T cells, or T cells were the source of the cDNA or gDNA that made up the material.

How the authors handled the data: For nucleated cells, counts were estimated from reference gene primer amplification. Assay used: immunoSEQ multiplex PCR; TCRdb lists only in-frame clones, some missing. V, J and clone size reflect that table, while D and trimming were determined from the DNA. The sample lists about 340,000 clones; around 83% were seen once. After removal of 7 bases from V and 2 bases from J, the junction contained 9 bases not matched to a gene. In germline, CDR1 is SNHLY, CDR2 FYNNEI. The CDR3 length is 15 residues. The rearrangement links TRBV2 to TRBJ1-1; 8 bases line up with TRBD1. The sample comprised peripheral blood. The TCR sequence derives from a man in his thirties or forties with active or convalescent COVID-19. CDR3 coding DNA: TGTGCCAGCACCAGGGGGCGACTGGATAACACTGAAGCTTTCTTT. It yields the protein CASTRGRLDNTEAFF.